This T cell receptor beta chain was retrieved from a study of shared clonotypes between healthy human individuals. This clone was observed a single time. The CDR3 is 15 amino acids. Trimming removed 6 bases from V and 4 bases from J; junction bases left unmatched: 9. Germline values: CDR1 MDHEN, CDR2 SYDVKM. Assay: immunoSEQ multiplex PCR; the TCRdb copy retains only in-frame clones and omits some. In the table there are about 2.4 million clones, 93% of which are singletons. The rearrangement uses TRBV28 and TRBJ1-5, with TRBD1 matching 7 bases. The sequenced material came from naive CD4+ T cells from PBMCs. Subset: CD45RA+ positively selected. This TCR came from a man aged 18 to 30 in good health. Some clones in this sample may be carry-over from other donors' samples. In DNA, the CDR3 is TGTGCCAGCAGGCCTCCAGGGGGAGGGAATCAGCCCCAGCATTTT. It translates to CASRPPGGGNQPQHF.